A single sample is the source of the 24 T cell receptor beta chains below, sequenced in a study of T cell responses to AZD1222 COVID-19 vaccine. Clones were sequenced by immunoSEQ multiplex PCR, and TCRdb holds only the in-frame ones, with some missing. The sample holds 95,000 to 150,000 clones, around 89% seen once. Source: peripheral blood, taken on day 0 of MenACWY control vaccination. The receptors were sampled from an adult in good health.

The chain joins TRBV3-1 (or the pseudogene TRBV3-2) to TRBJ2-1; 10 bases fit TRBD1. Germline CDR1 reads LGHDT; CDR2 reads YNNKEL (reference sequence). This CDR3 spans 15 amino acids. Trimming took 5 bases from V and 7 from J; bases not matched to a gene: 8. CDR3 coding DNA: TGTGCCAGCAGCGCTCGACAGGGGGCGCGGAATGAGCAGTTCTTC. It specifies CASSARQGARNEQFF.

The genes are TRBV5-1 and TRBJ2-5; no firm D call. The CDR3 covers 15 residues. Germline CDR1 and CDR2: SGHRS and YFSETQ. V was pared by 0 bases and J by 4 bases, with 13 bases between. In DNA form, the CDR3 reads TGCGCCAGCAGCTTGGTTCTGACCAAAGGAGAGACCCAGTACTTC. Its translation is CASSLVLTKGETQYF.

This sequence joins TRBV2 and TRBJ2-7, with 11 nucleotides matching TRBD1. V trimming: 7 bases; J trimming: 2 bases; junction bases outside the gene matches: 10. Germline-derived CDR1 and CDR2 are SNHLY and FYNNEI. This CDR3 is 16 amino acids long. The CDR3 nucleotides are TGTGCCAGCACCCTAGGCCCGGGACAGGGGGCCTACGAGCAGTACTTC. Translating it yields CASTLGPGQGAYEQYF.

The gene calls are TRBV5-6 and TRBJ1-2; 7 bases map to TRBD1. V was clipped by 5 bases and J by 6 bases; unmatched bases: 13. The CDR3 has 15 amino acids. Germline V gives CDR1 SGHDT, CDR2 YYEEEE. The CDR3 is CASRTGQEGVHGYTF. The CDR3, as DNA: TGTGCCAGCAGAACTGGACAGGAAGGGGTCCATGGCTACACCTTC.

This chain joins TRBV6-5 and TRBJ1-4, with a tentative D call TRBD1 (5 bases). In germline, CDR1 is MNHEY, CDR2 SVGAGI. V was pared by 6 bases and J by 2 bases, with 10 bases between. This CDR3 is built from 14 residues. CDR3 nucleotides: TGTGCCAGCAGCCCACCAGGGACTAATGAAAAACTGTTTTTT. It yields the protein CASSPPGTNEKLFF.

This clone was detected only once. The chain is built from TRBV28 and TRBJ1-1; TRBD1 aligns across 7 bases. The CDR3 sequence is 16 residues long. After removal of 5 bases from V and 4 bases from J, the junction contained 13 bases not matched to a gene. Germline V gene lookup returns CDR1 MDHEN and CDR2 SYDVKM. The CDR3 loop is CASSGGSDRAGTEAFF. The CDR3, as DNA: TGTGCCAGCAGTGGGGGATCCGACAGGGCGGGCACTGAAGCTTTCTTT.

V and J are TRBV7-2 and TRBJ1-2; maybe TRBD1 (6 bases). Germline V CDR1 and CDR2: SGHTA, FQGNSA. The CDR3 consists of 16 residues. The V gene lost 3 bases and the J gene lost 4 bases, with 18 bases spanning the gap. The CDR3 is CASSLNAQGMAYGYTF. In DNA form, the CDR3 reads TGTGCCAGCAGCTTGAACGCACAGGGTATGGCCTATGGCTACACCTTC.

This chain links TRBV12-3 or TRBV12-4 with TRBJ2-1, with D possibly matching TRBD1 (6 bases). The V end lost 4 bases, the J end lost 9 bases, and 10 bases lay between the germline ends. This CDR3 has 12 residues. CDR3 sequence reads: CASSSRGTEQFF. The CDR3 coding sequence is TGTGCCAGCAGTTCCAGGGGTACTGAGCAGTTCTTC.

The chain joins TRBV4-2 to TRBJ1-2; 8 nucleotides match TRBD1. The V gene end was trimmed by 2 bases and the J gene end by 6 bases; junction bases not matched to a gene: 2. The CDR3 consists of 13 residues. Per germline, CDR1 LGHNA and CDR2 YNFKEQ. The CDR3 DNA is TGTGCCAGCAGCCAAAGACAGGGGAATGGCTACACCTTC. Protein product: CASSQRQGNGYTF.

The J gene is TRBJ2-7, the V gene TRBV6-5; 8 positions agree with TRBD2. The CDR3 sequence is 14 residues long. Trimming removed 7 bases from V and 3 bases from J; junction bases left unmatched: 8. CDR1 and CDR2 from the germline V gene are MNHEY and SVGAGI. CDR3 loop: CASTQSGTSYEQYF. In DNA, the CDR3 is TGTGCCAGCACCCAGTCCGGGACTAGCTACGAGCAGTACTTC.

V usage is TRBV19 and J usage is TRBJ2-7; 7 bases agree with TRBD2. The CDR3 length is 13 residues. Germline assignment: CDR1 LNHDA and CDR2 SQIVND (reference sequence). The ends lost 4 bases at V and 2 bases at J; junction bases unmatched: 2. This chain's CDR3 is CASSSGSTYEQYF. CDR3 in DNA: TGTGCCAGTAGTAGCGGGAGTACCTACGAGCAGTACTTC.

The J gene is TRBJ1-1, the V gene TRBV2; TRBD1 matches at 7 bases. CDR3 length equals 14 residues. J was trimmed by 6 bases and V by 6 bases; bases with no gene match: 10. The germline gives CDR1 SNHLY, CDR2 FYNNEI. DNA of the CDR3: TGTGCCAGCAGGTCCAGGGGGGATTTGGCTGAAGCTTTCTTT. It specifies CASRSRGDLAEAFF.

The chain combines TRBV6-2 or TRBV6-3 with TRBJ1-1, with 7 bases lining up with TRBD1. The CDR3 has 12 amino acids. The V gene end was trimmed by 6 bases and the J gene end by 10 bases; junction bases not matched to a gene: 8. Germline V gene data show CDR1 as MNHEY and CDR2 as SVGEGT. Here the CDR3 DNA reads TGTGCCAGCAGCCACGGACAGGAGCGAGCTTTCTTT. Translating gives CASSHGQERAFF.

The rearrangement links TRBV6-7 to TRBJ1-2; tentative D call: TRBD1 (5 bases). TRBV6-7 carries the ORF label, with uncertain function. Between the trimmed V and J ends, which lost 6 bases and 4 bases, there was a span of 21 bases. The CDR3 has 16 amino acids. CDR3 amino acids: CASSPGRGGRSYGYTF. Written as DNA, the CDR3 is TGTGCCAGCAGCCCGGGTAGGGGAGGTCGGTCCTATGGCTACACCTTC.

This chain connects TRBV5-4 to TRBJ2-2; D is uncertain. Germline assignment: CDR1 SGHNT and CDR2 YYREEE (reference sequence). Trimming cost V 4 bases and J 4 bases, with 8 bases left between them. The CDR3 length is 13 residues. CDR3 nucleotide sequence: TGTGCCAGCAGCGAGGCCCTCACCGGGGAGCTGTTTTTT. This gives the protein CASSEALTGELFF. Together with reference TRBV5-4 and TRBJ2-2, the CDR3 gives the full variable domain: ETGVTQSPTHLIKTRGQQVTLRCSSQSGHNTVSWYQQALGQGPQFIFQYYREEENGRGNFPPRFSGLQFPNYSSELNVNALELDDSALYLCASSEALTGELFFGEGSRLTVL.

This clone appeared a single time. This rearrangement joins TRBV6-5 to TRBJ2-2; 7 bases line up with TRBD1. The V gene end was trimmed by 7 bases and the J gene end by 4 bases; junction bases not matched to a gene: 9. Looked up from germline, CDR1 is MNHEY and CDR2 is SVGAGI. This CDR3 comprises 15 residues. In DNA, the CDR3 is TGTGCCAGCATCCCTATAGACAGGGTCACCGGGGAGCTGTTTTTT. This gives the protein CASIPIDRVTGELFF.

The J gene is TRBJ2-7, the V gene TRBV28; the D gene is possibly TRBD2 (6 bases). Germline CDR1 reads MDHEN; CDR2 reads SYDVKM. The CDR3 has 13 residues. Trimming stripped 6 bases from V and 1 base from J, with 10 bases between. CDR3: CASRSSGSYEQYF. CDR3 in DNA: TGTGCCAGCAGAAGTAGCGGTTCCTACGAGCAGTACTTC. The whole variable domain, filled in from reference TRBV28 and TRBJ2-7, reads DVKVTQSSRYLVKRTGEKVFLECVQDMDHENMFWYRQDPGLGLRLIYFSYDVKMKEKGDIPEGYSVSREKKERFSLILESASTNQTSMYLCASRSSGSYEQYFGPGTRLTVT.

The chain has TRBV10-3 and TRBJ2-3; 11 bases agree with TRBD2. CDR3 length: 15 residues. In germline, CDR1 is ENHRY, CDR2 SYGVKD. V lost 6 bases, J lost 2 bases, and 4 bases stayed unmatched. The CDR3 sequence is CAIRETSGVTDTQYF. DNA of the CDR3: TGTGCCATCAGAGAGACTAGCGGGGTCACAGATACGCAGTATTTT.

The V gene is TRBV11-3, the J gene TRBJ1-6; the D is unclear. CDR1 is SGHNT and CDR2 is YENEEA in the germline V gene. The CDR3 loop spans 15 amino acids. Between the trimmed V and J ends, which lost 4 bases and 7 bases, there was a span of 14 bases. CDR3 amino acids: CASSSSQSPNSPLHF. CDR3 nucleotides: TGTGCCAGCAGCTCCTCGCAAAGCCCAAATTCACCCCTCCACTTT.

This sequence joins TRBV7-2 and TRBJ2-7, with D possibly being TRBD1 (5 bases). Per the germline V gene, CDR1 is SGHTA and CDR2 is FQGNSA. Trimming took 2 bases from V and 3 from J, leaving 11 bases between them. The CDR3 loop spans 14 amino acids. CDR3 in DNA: TGTGCCAGCAGCTTATATCAGGGTTACTACGAGCAGTACTTC. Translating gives CASSLYQGYYEQYF.

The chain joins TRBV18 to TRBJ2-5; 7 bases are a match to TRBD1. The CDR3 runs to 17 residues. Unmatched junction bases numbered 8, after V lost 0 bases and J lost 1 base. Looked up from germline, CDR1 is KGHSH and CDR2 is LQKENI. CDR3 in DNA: TGTGCCAGCTCACCACCGTTGGGAGCAGGGGGCCAAGAGACCCAGTACTTC. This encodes CASSPPLGAGGQETQYF. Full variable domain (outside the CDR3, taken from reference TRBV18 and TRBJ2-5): NAGVMQNPRHLVRRRGQEARLRCSPMKGHSHVYWYRQLPEEGLKFMVYLQKENIIDESGMPKERFSAEFPKEGPSILRIQQVVRGDSAAYFCASSPPLGAGGQETQYFGPGTRLLVL.

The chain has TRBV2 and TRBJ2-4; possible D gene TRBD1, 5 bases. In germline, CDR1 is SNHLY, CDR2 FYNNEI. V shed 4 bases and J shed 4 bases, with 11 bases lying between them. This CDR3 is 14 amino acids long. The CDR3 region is CASSGIKGKNIQYF. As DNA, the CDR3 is TGTGCCAGCAGTGGCATTAAGGGGAAAAACATTCAGTACTTC.

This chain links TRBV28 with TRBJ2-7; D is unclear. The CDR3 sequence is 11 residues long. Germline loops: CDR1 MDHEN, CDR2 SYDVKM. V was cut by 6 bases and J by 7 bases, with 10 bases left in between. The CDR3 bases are TGTGCCAGCAGGGATTTGGGAGAGCAGTACTTC. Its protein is CASRDLGEQYF.

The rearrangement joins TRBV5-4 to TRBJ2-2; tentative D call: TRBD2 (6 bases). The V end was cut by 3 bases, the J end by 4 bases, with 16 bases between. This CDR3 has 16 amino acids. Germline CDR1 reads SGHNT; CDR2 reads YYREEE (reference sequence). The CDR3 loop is CASSSALAASTGELFF. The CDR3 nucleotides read TGTGCCAGCAGCTCCGCACTAGCTGCGAGCACCGGGGAGCTGTTTTTT. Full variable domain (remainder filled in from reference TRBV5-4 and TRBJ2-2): ETGVTQSPTHLIKTRGQQVTLRCSSQSGHNTVSWYQQALGQGPQFIFQYYREEENGRGNFPPRFSGLQFPNYSSELNVNALELDDSALYLCASSSALAASTGELFFGEGSRLTVL.